This TCR beta chain was sequenced in a study of T cell responses to AZD1222 COVID-19 vaccine. Generated by immunoSEQ multiplex PCR, the TCRdb table keeps only in-frame clones and is missing some. The sample consists of under 200,000 clones, around 90% of them appearing once. The starting material was peripheral blood, obtained 28 days after the second AZD1222 dose. The TCR originated in an adult who received the AZD1222 COVID-19 vaccine.

CDR3 residues: CASSPWGTGGGLAGSYSYEQYF. CDR3 sequence (DNA): TGTGCCAGCAGCCCATGGGGGACAGGGGGCGGACTAGCGGGATCTTACTCCTACGAGCAGTACTTC. The V call is TRBV6-2 or TRBV6-3, the J call TRBJ2-7; D possibly uses TRBD1 or TRBD2 (12 bases each). Germline V gene sequence: CDR1 MNHEY, CDR2 SVGEGT. CDR3 size: 22 residues. Trimming shortened V by 6 bases and J by 0 bases, and 36 bases separated the two germline ends.